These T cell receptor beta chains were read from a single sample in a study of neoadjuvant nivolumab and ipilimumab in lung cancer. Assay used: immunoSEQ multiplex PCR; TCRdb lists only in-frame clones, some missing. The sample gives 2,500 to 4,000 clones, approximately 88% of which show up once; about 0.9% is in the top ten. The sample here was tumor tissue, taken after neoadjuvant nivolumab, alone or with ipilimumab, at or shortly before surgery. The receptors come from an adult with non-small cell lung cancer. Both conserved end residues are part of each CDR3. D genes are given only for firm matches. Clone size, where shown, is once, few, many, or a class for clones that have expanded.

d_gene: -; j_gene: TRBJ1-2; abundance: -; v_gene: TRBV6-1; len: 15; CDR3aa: CASSEAGTANYGYTF; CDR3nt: TGTGCCAGCAGTGAAGCGGGCACCGCGAACTATGGCTACACCTTC
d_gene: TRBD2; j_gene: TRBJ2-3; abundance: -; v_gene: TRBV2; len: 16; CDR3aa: CASSRASGSHTDTQYF; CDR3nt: TGTGCCAGCAGTAGGGCAAGCGGGAGTCACACAGATACGCAGTATTTT
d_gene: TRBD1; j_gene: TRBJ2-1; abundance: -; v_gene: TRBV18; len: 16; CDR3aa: CASSPPGQGSYNEQFF; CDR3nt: TGTGCCAGCTCACCGCCGGGACAGGGCTCCTACAATGAGCAGTTCTTC
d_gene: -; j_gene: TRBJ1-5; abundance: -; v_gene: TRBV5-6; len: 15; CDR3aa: CASSLRGRLGQPQHF; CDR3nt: TGTGCCAGCAGCCTGCGGGGTAGGCTGGGGCAGCCCCAGCATTTT
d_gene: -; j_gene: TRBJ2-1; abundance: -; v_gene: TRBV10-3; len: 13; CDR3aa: CAARASPYNEQFF; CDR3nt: TGTGCCGCCAGGGCCTCCCCCTACAATGAGCAGTTCTTC
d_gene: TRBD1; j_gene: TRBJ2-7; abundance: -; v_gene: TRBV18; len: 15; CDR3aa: CASSPVGTGAYEQYF; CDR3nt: TGTGCCAGCTCACCAGTCGGGACAGGGGCGTACGAGCAGTACTTC
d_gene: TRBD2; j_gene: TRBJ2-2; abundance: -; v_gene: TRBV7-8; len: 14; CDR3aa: CASRPAGAGGELFF; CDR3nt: TGTGCCAGCAGGCCAGCGGGAGCGGGCGGGGAGCTGTTTTTT
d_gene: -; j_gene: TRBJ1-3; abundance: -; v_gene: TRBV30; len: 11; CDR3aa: CAWSEGNTIYF; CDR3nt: TGTGCCTGGTCCGAAGGAAACACCATATATTTT
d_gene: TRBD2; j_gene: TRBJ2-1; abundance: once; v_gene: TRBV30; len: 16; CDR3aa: CAWRLAGTSGYNEQFF; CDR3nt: TGTGCCTGGAGACTCGCCGGGACTAGCGGATACAATGAGCAGTTCTTC
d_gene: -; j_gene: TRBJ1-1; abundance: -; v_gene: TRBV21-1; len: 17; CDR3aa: CASSPPDTDLMNTEAFF; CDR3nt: TGTGCCAGCAGCCCTCCAGATACAGACCTCATGAACACTGAAGCTTTCTTT
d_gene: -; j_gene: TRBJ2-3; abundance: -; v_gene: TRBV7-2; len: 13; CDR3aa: CAVGGSLTDTQYF; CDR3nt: TGTGCCGTGGGCGGCAGCCTCACAGATACGCAGTATTTT
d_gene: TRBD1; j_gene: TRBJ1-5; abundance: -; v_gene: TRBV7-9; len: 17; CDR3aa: CASSSWTGSMGNQPQHF; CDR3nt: TGTGCCAGCAGCTCGTGGACAGGGTCGATGGGCAATCAGCCCCAGCATTTT
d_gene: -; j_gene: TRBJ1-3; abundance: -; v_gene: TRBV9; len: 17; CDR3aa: CASSVGPAIVSGNTIYF; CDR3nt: TGTGCCAGCAGCGTAGGCCCAGCGATTGTCTCTGGAAACACCATATATTTT
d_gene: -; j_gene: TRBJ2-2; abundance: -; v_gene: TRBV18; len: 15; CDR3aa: CASSPPGRNTGELFF; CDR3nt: TGTGCCAGCTCACCACCGGGGCGAAACACCGGGGAGCTGTTTTTT
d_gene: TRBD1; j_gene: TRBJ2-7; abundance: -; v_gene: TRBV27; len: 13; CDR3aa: CASRPGQSYEQYF; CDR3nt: TGTGCCAGCAGACCGGGACAGTCCTACGAGCAGTACTTC
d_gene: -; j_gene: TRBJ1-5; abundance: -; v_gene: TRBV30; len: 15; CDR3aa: CAWTPPGARGQPQHF; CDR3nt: TGTGCCTGGACTCCCCCAGGGGCGCGGGGTCAGCCCCAGCATTTT
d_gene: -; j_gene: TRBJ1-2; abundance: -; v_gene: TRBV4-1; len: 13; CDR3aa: CASSQGSFDGYTF; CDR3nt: TGCGCCAGCAGCCAAGGGTCCTTCGATGGCTACACCTTC
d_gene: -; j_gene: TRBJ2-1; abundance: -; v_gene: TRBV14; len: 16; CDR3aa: CASSHIAASSYNEQFF; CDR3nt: TGTGCCAGCAGCCACATAGCGGCTAGCTCCTACAATGAGCAGTTCTTC
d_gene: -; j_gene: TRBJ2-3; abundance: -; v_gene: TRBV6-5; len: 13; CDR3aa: CASSYDLRDTQYF; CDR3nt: TGTGCCAGCAGTTACGACTTGAGAGATACGCAGTATTTT
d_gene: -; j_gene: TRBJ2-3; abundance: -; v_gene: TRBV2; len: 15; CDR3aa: CASSYGGTSTDTQYF; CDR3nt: TGTGCCAGCAGTTACGGCGGGACCAGCACAGATACGCAGTATTTT
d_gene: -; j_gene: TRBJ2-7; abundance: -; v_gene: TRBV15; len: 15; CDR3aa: CATSRDGWHTYEQYF; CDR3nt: TGTGCCACCAGCAGAGACGGCTGGCACACCTACGAGCAGTACTTC
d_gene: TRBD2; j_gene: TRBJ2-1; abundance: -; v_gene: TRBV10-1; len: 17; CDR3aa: CASSEIRTSGRYNEQFF; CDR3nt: TGCGCCAGCAGTGAGATCCGGACTAGCGGGAGGTACAATGAGCAGTTCTTC
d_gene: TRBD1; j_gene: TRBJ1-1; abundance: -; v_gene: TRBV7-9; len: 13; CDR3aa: CASSSNDRVQAFF; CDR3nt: TGTGCCAGCAGCTCGAATGACAGGGTTCAAGCTTTCTTT
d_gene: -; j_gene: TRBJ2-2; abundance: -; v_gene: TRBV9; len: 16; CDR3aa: CASSVEDSSGTGELFF; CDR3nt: TGTGCCAGCAGCGTAGAGGACTCCTCTGGGACCGGGGAGCTGTTTTTT
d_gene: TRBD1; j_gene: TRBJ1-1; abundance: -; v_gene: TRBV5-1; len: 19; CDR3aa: CASSSTPPGQALKNTEAFF; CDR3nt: TGCGCCAGCAGCTCAACTCCCCCGGGACAGGCTCTCAAGAACACTGAAGCTTTCTTT
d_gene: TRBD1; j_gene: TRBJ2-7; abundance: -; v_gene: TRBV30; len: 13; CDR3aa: CAWSGQGTREQYF; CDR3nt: TGTGCCTGGAGTGGACAGGGGACGAGGGAGCAGTACTTC